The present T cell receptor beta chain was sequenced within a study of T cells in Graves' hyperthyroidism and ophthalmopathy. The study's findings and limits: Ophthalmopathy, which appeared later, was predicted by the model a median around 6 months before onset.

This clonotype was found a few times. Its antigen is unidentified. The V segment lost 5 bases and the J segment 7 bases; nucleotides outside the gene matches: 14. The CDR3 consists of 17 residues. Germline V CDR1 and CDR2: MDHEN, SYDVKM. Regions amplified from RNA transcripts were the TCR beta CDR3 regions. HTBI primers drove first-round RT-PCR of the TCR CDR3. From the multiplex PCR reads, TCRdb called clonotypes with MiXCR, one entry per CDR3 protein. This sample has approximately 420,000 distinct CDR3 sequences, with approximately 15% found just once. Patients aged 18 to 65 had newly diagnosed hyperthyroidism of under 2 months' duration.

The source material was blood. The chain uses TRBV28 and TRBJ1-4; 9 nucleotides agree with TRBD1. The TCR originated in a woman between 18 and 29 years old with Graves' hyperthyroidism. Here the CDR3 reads CASSPTGQGFTSEKLFF. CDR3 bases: TGTGCCAGCAGTCCAACGGGACAGGGATTCACAAGTGAAAAACTGTTTTTT.